Listed below are T cell receptor beta chains from one sample, sequenced in a study of cytomegalovirus exposure and HLA in healthy donors. Clones were sequenced by immunoSEQ multiplex PCR, and TCRdb holds only the in-frame ones, with some missing. The table has tens of thousands of clones, around 59% seen once; the top ten hold 2.3%. Sequenced: PBMCs. The receptors derive from a human donor in good health. CDR3s include the opening cysteine and the closing phenylalanine or tryptophan. D genes are given only for firm matches. Expanded clones get a size class; other rows say once, few or many, or leave the size out.

v_call	d_call	j_call	clone_size	cdr3_nt	cdr3_aa
TRBV18	TRBD2	TRBJ2-1	-	TGTGCCAGCTCACCAGGGCTAGCGGGGAACTACAATGAGCAGTTCTTC	CASSPGLAGNYNEQFF
TRBV7-9	-	TRBJ1-1	once	TGTGCCAGCAGCCAAGCGGGGTGGTTATACACTGAAGCTTTCTTT	CASSQAGWLYTEAFF
TRBV5-4	TRBD1	TRBJ1-5	once	TGTGCCAGCAGCAAAGGGGGACAGGGGGCAGGGGGCAATCAGCCCCAGCATTTT	CASSKGGQGAGGNQPQHF
TRBV7-6	TRBD2	TRBJ2-7	few	TGTGCCAGCAGCTTAGTACTAGCGGGGGGGCACTACGAGCAGTACTTC	CASSLVLAGGHYEQYF
TRBV2	TRBD1	TRBJ1-4	-	TGTGCCAGCAGGGACAGGGGCTCGGTTTGGACTAATGAAAAACTGTTTTTT	CASRDRGSVWTNEKLFF
TRBV2	TRBD2	TRBJ2-5	few	TGTGCCAGCACTAGCGGGGGGTCGAGAGAGACCCAGTACTTC	CASTSGGSRETQYF
TRBV7-2	TRBD1	TRBJ1-2	-	TGTGCCAGCAGCGGGACAGGCGGACACTATGGCTACACCTTC	CASSGTGGHYGYTF
TRBV9	TRBD2	TRBJ2-3	-	TGTGCCAGCAGCGTCCCGGGACTAGCGGTCACAGATACGCAGTATTTT	CASSVPGLAVTDTQYF
TRBV4-3	-	TRBJ1-2	-	TGCGCCAGCAGCCAAACAGGGAAGGATGGCTACACCTTC	CASSQTGKDGYTF
TRBV5-1	TRBD2	TRBJ2-1	few	TGCGCCAGCAGCCGGGGCAGCGGGGGCACCTACAATGAGCAGTTCTTC	CASSRGSGGTYNEQFF
TRBV11-3	TRBD1	TRBJ2-2	-	TGTGCCAGCAGCCCTGGACAGGGAATCCCCGGGGAGCTGTTTTTT	CASSPGQGIPGELFF
TRBV5-6	-	TRBJ1-5	-	TGTGCCAGCAGCTATGGGCTTAATCAGCCCCAGCATTTT	CASSYGLNQPQHF
TRBV19	TRBD1	TRBJ1-2	-	TGTGCCAGTAGTACAGGGGGGTATGGCTACACCTTC	CASSTGGYGYTF
TRBV10-1	TRBD2	TRBJ2-4	-	TGCGCCAGCAGTGGAACTAGCGGGGGGGCCAGAAACATTCAGTACTTC	CASSGTSGGARNIQYF
TRBV5-1	-	TRBJ2-5	-	TGCGCCAGCAGCCCAAGTGGGGCAGGGAGGGAGACCCAGTACTTC	CASSPSGAGRETQYF
TRBV7-9	TRBD2	TRBJ2-3	once	TGTGCCAGCAGCTTACTAGCGGGGGGACCCACAGATACGCAGTATTTT	CASSLLAGGPTDTQYF
TRBV18	TRBD1	TRBJ2-4	-	TGTGCCAGCTCCCCAGTAGACAGGGGGCTAGCCAAAAACATTCAGTACTTC	CASSPVDRGLAKNIQYF
TRBV7-2	-	TRBJ1-4	-	TGTGCCAGCAGCCCAGGACAGTTTTGGACTAATGAAAAACTGTTTTTT	CASSPGQFWTNEKLFF
TRBV5-1	-	TRBJ1-5	-	TGCGCCAGCAGCTTGGGGATATCTGACAGTAGCAATCAGCCCCAGCATTTT	CASSLGISDSSNQPQHF
TRBV16	-	TRBJ1-1	once	TGTGCCAGCAGGGGGCCCTCATTAGCCACTGAAGCTTTCTTT	CASRGPSLATEAFF
TRBV5-4	TRBD1	TRBJ1-4	once	TGTGCCAGCAGTAAGACCGGGACAGGGGGGGAAAAACTGTTTTTT	CASSKTGTGGEKLFF
TRBV21-1	-	TRBJ2-7	-	TGTGCCAGCAGCAACCGGGACAGGGACTACGAGCAGTACTTC	CASSNRDRDYEQYF
TRBV9	-	TRBJ2-5	-	TGTGCCAGCACCCAGGGCAGGTCGCAAGAGACCCAGTACTTC	CASTQGRSQETQYF
TRBV6-1	-	TRBJ2-5	-	TGTGCCAGCAGTCAAGAATACCTGGGACAACTACAAGAGACCCAGTACTTC	CASSQEYLGQLQETQYF
TRBV9	TRBD1	TRBJ1-5	-	TGTGCCAGCAGCCAGCGGACAGGGGGGACGAGCAATCAGCCCCAGCATTTT	CASSQRTGGTSNQPQHF
TRBV7-2	-	TRBJ2-2	-	TGTGCCAGCAGCTTAGCCGCGGTCGGCCCCGGGGAGCTGTTTTTT	CASSLAAVGPGELFF
TRBV18	-	TRBJ2-5	-	TGTGCCAGCTCGGAGGGACAGCAGATCGGAGAAGAGACCCAGTACTTC	CASSEGQQIGEETQYF
TRBV6-6	TRBD1	TRBJ1-1	-	TGTGCCAGCGGTTTAGACAGGGGAAACACTGAAGCTTTCTTT	CASGLDRGNTEAFF
TRBV18	-	TRBJ1-5	-	TGTGCCAGCTCACCAGGAATAGAGGGACAGCCCCAGCATTTT	CASSPGIEGQPQHF
TRBV19	-	TRBJ1-5	few	TGTGCCAGTAGTATAGTTCTCGTCACCAGCGATCAGCCCCAGCATTTT	CASSIVLVTSDQPQHF
TRBV10-3	TRBD1	TRBJ1-2	-	TGTGCCATCAGCCCTTCGGGACAGGGGTATGGCTACACCTTC	CAISPSGQGYGYTF
TRBV15	TRBD1	TRBJ2-7	-	TGTGCCACCAGCAGATACCTTACAGGGGGATTATCCTACGAGCAGTACTTC	CATSRYLTGGLSYEQYF
TRBV5-4	TRBD1	TRBJ1-1	-	TGTGCCAGCAGCTTGTCTTTACGACAGGGGGCGGACACTGAAGCTTTCTTT	CASSLSLRQGADTEAFF
TRBV9	-	TRBJ1-1	-	TGTGCCAGCAGCGTAGATCAGGGTAGCTACACTGAAGCTTTCTTT	CASSVDQGSYTEAFF
TRBV5-6	TRBD1	TRBJ1-4	-	TGTGCCAGCAGCTACCGGGACAGGGTTGGAAAACTGTTTTTT	CASSYRDRVGKLFF
TRBV2	TRBD2	TRBJ2-2	few	TGTGCCAGCAGAGGGACTACCTCGAACACCGGGGAGCTGTTTTTT	CASRGTTSNTGELFF
TRBV5-1	TRBD2	TRBJ2-3	-	TGCGCCAGCAGCCCTCAATTGGGGGGGAGAGATACGCAGTATTTT	CASSPQLGGRDTQYF
TRBV4-1	TRBD2	TRBJ2-6	-	TGCGCCAGCAGTCTAGCGGGGGCTGGGGCCAACGTCCTGACTTTC	CASSLAGAGANVLTF
TRBV5-1	-	TRBJ1-4	few	TGCGCCAGCAGCTTGGGATCCGGGGGAGGTGAAAAACTGTTTTTT	CASSLGSGGGEKLFF
TRBV5-8	TRBD1	TRBJ2-5	-	TGTGCCAGCAGTAGAGACAGGGGCGAGACCCAGTACTTC	CASSRDRGETQYF
TRBV5-6	TRBD2	TRBJ2-1	-	TGTGCCAGCACACGGAGGTCCGGTGCGGGGGGGCTCAACAATGAGCAGTTCTTC	CASTRRSGAGGLNNEQFF